These T cell receptor beta chains were read from a single sample in a study of blood T cells in healthy people across ages. TCRdb re-called the 5' RACE reads through MiXCR, storing one row per CDR3 protein. The profile shows 800,000 or so distinct CDR3 sequences, 25% of them singletons. This sample also belongs to another study, concerning T cells of mothers and their children.

Sample: blood. These receptors all come from a boy under 18 in good health. CDR3s include the opening cysteine and the closing phenylalanine or tryptophan. The D gene is left open where the match is weak. Not all rows give a size; the values are once, few, many and, for expanded clones, a class.

J	D	V	size	CDR3	DNA
TRBJ1-1	TRBD1	TRBV6-2/TRBV6-3	.	CASSAPGTGVTEAFF	TGTGCCAGCAGTGCTCCCGGGACAGGGGTCACTGAAGCTTTCTTT
TRBJ1-3	.	TRBV28	once	CASDGGFSGNTIYF	TGTGCCAGCGACGGGGGATTCTCTGGAAACACCATATATTTT
TRBJ1-4	TRBD1	TRBV20-1	few	CSARKQGVEKLFF	TGCAGTGCTAGAAAACAGGGGGTCGAAAAACTGTTTTTT
TRBJ2-5	.	TRBV7-2	.	CASRETGTPYQETQYF	TGTGCCAGCAGGGAGACCGGGACACCATACCAAGAGACCCAGTACTTC
TRBJ2-1	.	TRBV28	few	CASSTDGDNEQFF	TGTGCCAGCAGCACAGACGGGGACAATGAGCAGTTCTTC
TRBJ2-7	TRBD2	TRBV7-9	.	CASSLGGRWYEQYF	TGTGCCAGCAGCTTAGGCGGGAGGTGGTACGAGCAGTACTTC
TRBJ2-5	.	TRBV4-3	few	CASSQDHRGGEETQYF	TGCGCCAGCAGCCAAGATCATCGGGGAGGCGAGGAGACCCAGTACTTC
TRBJ2-5	.	TRBV25-1	.	CASSLGVQGQETQYF	TGTGCCAGCAGCCTCGGAGTCCAGGGCCAAGAGACCCAGTACTTC
TRBJ2-6	TRBD2	TRBV12-3/TRBV12-4	.	CASSSLGEGMVAGANVLTF	TGTGCCAGCAGTTCACTAGGGGAGGGTATGGTCGCTGGGGCCAACGTCCTGACTTTC
TRBJ2-3	.	TRBV5-5	.	CASSLDGRVGTDTQYF	TGTGCCAGCAGCTTAGATGGGAGAGTGGGCACAGATACGCAGTATTTT
TRBJ2-7	.	TRBV29-1	.	CSVWGDSYEQYF	TGCAGCGTTTGGGGGGACTCCTACGAGCAGTACTTC